This T cell receptor (beta chain) was retrieved from a study of T cell responses to AZD1222 COVID-19 vaccine. The analysis combined second doses at about 4 or about 12 weeks. General study findings and limits: Among those given AZD1222, only five or six were seropositive at baseline. Spike-specific TCR breadth and depth rose after two AZD1222 doses.

Germline V gene data show CDR1 as MNHNY and CDR2 as SVGAGI (reference sequence). The ends lost 5 bases at V and 9 bases at J; junction bases unmatched: 13. The CDR3 extends over 16 amino acids. The method was immunoSEQ multiplex PCR; TCRdb's version includes in-frame clones alone and lacks a portion of them. Among 95,000 to 110,000 clones listed, 87% were seen once. About this clone itself: The antigen is not known.

The gene calls are TRBV6-6 and TRBJ2-1, with 10 bases matching TRBD1. The sequenced sample was peripheral blood, obtained 28 days after the second AZD1222 dose. The TCR sequence derives from an adult who received the AZD1222 COVID-19 vaccine. CDR3 amino acids: CASSRMTGGDGTEQFF. The CDR3 region has the DNA TGTGCCAGCAGTCGTATGACAGGGGGCGACGGAACTGAGCAGTTCTTC.